Presented here are 22 T cell receptor beta chains from one specimen sequenced in a study of T cell responses to AZD1222 COVID-19 vaccine. Sequenced by immunoSEQ multiplex PCR; TCRdb stores in-frame clones only, minus some. The sample lists over 150,000 clones, around nine tenths occurring once. Sequenced here: peripheral blood, sampled on day 0 of AZD1222 vaccination. Every receptor here comes from an adult in good health.

This clone was found once. The V call is TRBV7-8, the J call TRBJ1-5; 7 nucleotides match TRBD1. The CDR3 length is 16 residues. Germline CDR1 reads SGHVS; CDR2 reads FQNEAQ. V was pared by 4 bases and J by 2 bases, with 8 bases of the junction left unmatched. DNA for the CDR3: TGTGCCAGCAGCTACGGAGGGGACAGTCGCAATCAGCCCCAGCATTTT. Translation gives CASSYGGDSRNQPQHF.

In nucleotides, the CDR3 is TGCGCCAGCAGCCGGACTGGGGGGGCGTTGTCCTACGAGCAGTACTTC. Translating gives CASSRTGGALSYEQYF. The V gene is TRBV4-3, the J gene TRBJ2-7, with a possible D match to TRBD2 (7 bases). CDR3 length equals 16 residues. Per germline, CDR1 LGHNA and CDR2 YSLEER. The V end lost 4 bases, the J end lost 1 base, and 17 bases lay between the germline ends.

CDR3 coding DNA: TGTGCCAGCAGTTGGGCAGGACCTTACGAGCAGTACTTC. Residues: CASSWAGPYEQYF. This rearrangement joins TRBV27 to TRBJ2-7; D is uncertain. Germline CDR1 is MNHEY and CDR2 is SMNVEV (reference sequence). The ends were cut back, 4 bases at V and 4 bases at J, with 11 bases in the middle. The CDR3 spans 13 residues.

The V gene is TRBV6-1, the J gene TRBJ1-2, with D hard to call. CDR1 MNHNS and CDR2 SASEGT come from the germline V gene. This CDR3 spans 15 amino acids. Trimming cost V 2 bases and J 4 bases, with 14 bases left between them. For the CDR3, the DNA is TGTGCCAGCAGTGAAACGAACAGCCCGGTCTATGGCTACACCTTC. The encoded protein is CASSETNSPVYGYTF.

The CDR3 bases are TGTGCCACCAGTGACCCGACTAGCGGGCACGCCTACAATGAGCAGTTCTTC. This codes for CATSDPTSGHAYNEQFF. The chain joins TRBV24-1 to TRBJ2-1, with 10 bases matching TRBD2. The CDR3 sequence is 17 residues long. Germline V gene lookup returns CDR1 KGHDR and CDR2 SFDVKD. V was clipped by 4 bases and J by 2 bases; unmatched bases: 7.

This chain uses TRBV7-9 with TRBJ1-2, with 10 bases fitting TRBD1. Germline V CDR1 and CDR2: SEHNR, FQNEAQ (reference sequence). The CDR3 is 14 amino acids. After removal of 5 bases from V and 8 bases from J, the junction contained 8 bases not matched to a gene. The CDR3: CASSTTGTGEGYTF. The CDR3, as DNA: TGTGCCAGCAGCACAACCGGGACAGGGGAGGGCTACACCTTC.

The chain is built from TRBV6-2 or TRBV6-3 and TRBJ2-1; 9 bases map to TRBD2. Germline V CDR1 and CDR2: MNHEY, SVGEGT. Losses at the gene ends were 0 bases for V and 8 bases for J; bases not matched to a gene: 5. The CDR3 runs 15 residues. CDR3 sequence reads: CASSYSSGGYDEQFF. The CDR3 nucleotides are TGTGCCAGCAGTTACTCTAGCGGGGGTTACGATGAGCAGTTCTTC.

The rearrangement links TRBV3-1 (or the pseudogene TRBV3-2) to TRBJ1-2; TRBD1 might be the D (6 bases). Germline V gene lookup returns CDR1 LGHDT and CDR2 YNNKEL (reference sequence). The CDR3 sequence is 11 residues long. Trimming left V 6 bases short and J 9 bases short, with 11 bases between. This CDR3 reads CASRWGRSYTF. CDR3 DNA sequence: TGTGCCAGCAGGTGGGGGCGGAGCTACACCTTC.

The rearrangement links TRBV10-3 to TRBJ2-7; the match to TRBD1 covers 7 bases. Germline lookup yields CDR1 ENHRY and CDR2 SYGVKD. The V gene end was trimmed by 4 bases and the J gene end by 7 bases; junction bases not matched to a gene: 19. This CDR3 contains 17 residues. Written as DNA, the CDR3 is TGTGCCATCAGTGGATCGAAACAGGGGACGACCCTATGGGAGCAGTACTTC. It is translated as CAISGSKQGTTLWEQYF.

The chain joins TRBV7-6 to TRBJ1-4, with a possible D match to TRBD1 (5 bases). CDR3 length: 16 residues. Looked up from germline, CDR1 is SGHVS and CDR2 is FNYEAQ. V lost 4 bases, J lost 2 bases, and 14 bases lay in between. Here the CDR3 reads CASSSSPGRTNEKLFF. The CDR3 DNA follows: TGTGCCAGCAGCTCATCGCCGGGACGGACTAATGAAAAACTGTTTTTT.

The chain links TRBV19 to TRBJ2-7; TRBD1 aligns across 8 bases. CDR3 length equals 17 residues. V was pared by 3 bases and J by 0 bases, with 10 bases of the junction left unmatched. Germline V gives CDR1 LNHDA, CDR2 SQIVND (reference sequence). CDR3 residues: CASSISDRAEISYEQYF. Here the CDR3 DNA reads TGTGCCAGTAGTATTTCGGACAGGGCAGAGATCTCCTACGAGCAGTACTTC. Based on the CDR3 plus reference TRBV19 and TRBJ2-7, the full variable domain is DGGITQSPKYLFRKEGQNVTLSCEQNLNHDAMYWYRQDPGQGLRLIYYSQIVNDFQKGDIAEGYSVSREKKESFPLTVTSAQKNPTAFYLCASSISDRAEISYEQYFGPGTRLTVT.

V is TRBV29-1 and J is TRBJ1-2; 10 bases map to TRBD1. The junction had 3 bases not matched to a gene; V was cut back by 6 bases and J by 2 bases. The CDR3 is made up of 13 amino acids. Germline V CDR1 and CDR2: SQVTM, ANQGSEA. The CDR3 region is CSVMDRGNYGYTF. The DNA of the CDR3 is TGCAGCGTGATGGACAGGGGGAACTATGGCTACACCTTC. Using reference TRBV29-1 and TRBJ1-2 for the parts outside the CDR3, the full variable domain is SAVISQKPSRDICQRGTSLTIQCQVDSQVTMMFWYRQQPGQSLTLIATANQGSEATYESGFVIDKFPISRPNLTFSTLTVSNMSPEDSSIYLCSVMDRGNYGYTFGSGTRLTVV.

CDR3 sequence: CASSIGTGGYGYTF. The CDR3 nucleotides read TGTGCCAGCAGCATCGGGACAGGGGGCTATGGCTACACCTTC. The chain is built from TRBV9 and TRBJ1-2; 11 bases are a match to TRBD1. Germline-derived CDR1 and CDR2 are SGDLS and YYNGEE. V lost 4 bases, J lost 4 bases, and 3 bases stayed unmatched. CDR3 size: 14 residues. Full variable domain (rest looked up from reference TRBV9 and TRBJ1-2): DSGVTQTPKHLITATGQRVTLRCSPRSGDLSVYWYQQSLDQGLQFLIQYYNGEERAKGNILERFSAQQFPDLHSELNLSSLELGDSALYFCASSIGTGGYGYTFGSGTRLTVV.

The rearrangement links TRBV11-1 to TRBJ1-2, with 7 bases matching TRBD1. V lost 5 bases and J lost 1; bases outside the gene matches: 10. This CDR3 spans 16 amino acids. Per germline, CDR1 SGHAT and CDR2 FQDESV (reference sequence). The CDR3 sequence is CASSVKQGPYNYGYTF. The CDR3 DNA reads TGTGCCAGCAGCGTCAAACAGGGGCCATATAACTATGGCTACACCTTC.

The chain couples TRBV21-1 to TRBJ2-7; the table's D call, TRBD1, was not checked against the DNA. TRBV21-1 is a pseudogene segment. CDR3 length: 14 residues. CDR3 sequence: CASSKAGTNYEQYF. In DNA form, the CDR3 reads TGTGCCAGCAGCAAAGCGGGGACAAACTACGAGCAGTACTTC.

The chain is built from TRBV7-9 and TRBJ2-1, with no clear D. Germline V gene lookup returns CDR1 SEHNR and CDR2 FQNEAQ (reference sequence). V dropped 1 base and J dropped 3 bases, with 1 base sitting between them. The CDR3 is made up of 12 amino acids. As DNA, the CDR3 is TGTGCCAGCAGCTTAGTCTACAATGAGCAGTTCTTC. Translating gives CASSLVYNEQFF. The full variable domain, completed using reference TRBV7-9 and TRBJ2-1, is DTGVSQNPRHKITKRGQNVTFRCDPISEHNRLYWYRQTLGQGPEFLTYFQNEAQLEKSRLLSDRFSAERPKGSFSTLEIQRTEQGDSAMYLCASSLVYNEQFFGPGTRLTVL.

The chain combines TRBV6-2 or TRBV6-3 with TRBJ1-4, with TRBD1 matching over 7 bases. V shed 5 bases and J 8 bases; nucleotides not matched to a gene: 11. Germline V lookup: CDR1 MNHEY, CDR2 SVGEGT. The CDR3 is 15 amino acids. CDR3 nucleotide sequence: TGTGCCAGCAGTACTCCGACAGGGCGGGACGAAAAACTGTTTTTT. This sequence encodes CASSTPTGRDEKLFF.

The chain recombines TRBV5-8 with TRBJ1-2; unclear D gene. The CDR3 is made up of 15 amino acids. Between the trimmed V and J ends, which lost 0 bases and 2 bases, there was a span of 11 bases. Germline assignment: CDR1 SGHTS and CDR2 YDEGEE. In DNA, the CDR3 is TGTGCCAGCAGCTTGGGGGGATGGGCAAACTATGGCTACACCTTC. Its translation: CASSLGGWANYGYTF.

The rearrangement joins TRBV28 to TRBJ1-1, with D possibly being TRBD1 (5 bases). The CDR3 covers 14 residues. Germline V lookup: CDR1 MDHEN, CDR2 SYDVKM. Trimming left V 5 bases short and J 6 bases short, with 16 bases between. CDR3 sequence reads: CASSPSGVVAEAFF. The CDR3 DNA follows: TGTGCCAGCAGTCCGTCGGGGGTGGTGGCTGAAGCTTTCTTT.

The table lists this clone with a few counts. The rearrangement uses TRBV4-3 and TRBJ2-7; no definite D call. Per the germline V gene, CDR1 is LGHNA and CDR2 is YSLEER. V gave up 4 bases and J gave up 4 bases, with 17 bases separating them. The CDR3 is 15 residues long. The CDR3 nucleotides are TGCGCCAGCAGCCCCCCCCTAAGGCTGAAGTACGAGCAGTACTTC. It codes for CASSPPLRLKYEQYF.

The chain has TRBV7-2 and TRBJ1-3; D is undetermined. V lost 5 bases to trimming and J lost 0 bases, with 11 bases between them. CDR1 and CDR2 from the germline V gene are SGHTA and FQGNSA. This CDR3 has 15 residues. Here the CDR3 reads CASSAGGGSGNTIYF. Written as DNA, the CDR3 is TGTGCCAGCAGCGCCGGAGGAGGCTCTGGAAACACCATATATTTT.

This clone was detected a few times. V gene TRBV28 combines with J gene TRBJ2-7, with a tentative D call TRBD1 (6 bases). This CDR3 spans 14 amino acids. Deletions cut 3 bases from V and 1 base from J, with 10 bases between. Germline CDR1 MDHEN, CDR2 SYDVKM. Here the CDR3 DNA reads TGTGCCAGCAGTTTCTCAGGGGTTTCCTACGAGCAGTACTTC. This gives the protein CASSFSGVSYEQYF. Drawing the rest from reference TRBV28 and TRBJ2-7, the complete variable domain is DVKVTQSSRYLVKRTGEKVFLECVQDMDHENMFWYRQDPGLGLRLIYFSYDVKMKEKGDIPEGYSVSREKKERFSLILESASTNQTSMYLCASSFSGVSYEQYFGPGTRLTVT.